A selection of T cell receptor beta chains follows, all from one sample in a study of T cells in Graves' hyperthyroidism and ophthalmopathy. TCRdb re-called the multiplex PCR reads with MiXCR, one entry per CDR3 protein. The sample has about 380,000 distinct CDR3 sequences, approximately 15% seen once. Sequencing input: blood. All receptors come from a woman aged 55-75 years with Graves' hyperthyroidism. CDR3s include the opening cysteine and the closing phenylalanine or tryptophan. A D gene is named only where the DNA matches it firmly. Size tells how often a clone was seen (once, few, many) or the class of an expanded clone, and some rows leave it out.

TRBD1,many,TRBV18,TRBJ1-1,TGTGCCAGCTCACGGACAGGGGGGAACACTGAAGCTTTCTTT,CASSRTGGNTEAFF
NA,many,TRBV3-1,TRBJ1-2,TGTGCCAGCAGCCTAGATGACAGGCCCTATGGCTACACCTTC,CASSLDDRPYGYTF
TRBD2,NA,TRBV18,TRBJ2-7,TGTGCCAGCTCACTGCTAGCGGGAGGTTACTCCTACGAGCAGTACTTC,CASSLLAGGYSYEQYF
TRBD2,many,TRBV11-1,TRBJ2-1,TGTGCCAGCAACTCTAGGACTAGCGGGAGTAATGAGCAGTTCTTC,CASNSRTSGSNEQFF
TRBD2,many,TRBV28,TRBJ2-3,TGTGCCAGCAGCAGACTAGCGGGACCAATCACAGATACGCAGTATTTT,CASSRLAGPITDTQYF
NA,many,TRBV20-1,TRBJ1-1,TGCAGTGCTAGTTCCGGGAACACTGAAGCTTTCTTT,CSASSGNTEAFF
NA,many,TRBV5-1,TRBJ2-7,TGCGCCAGCAGCTTGGATGTAGTTTCGCGGGGTATTAACTACGAGCAGTACTTC,CASSLDVVSRGINYEQYF
NA,NA,TRBV6-9,TRBJ1-3,TGTGCCAGCAGTTACGCCCTGAGCTCTGGAAACACCATATATTTT,CASSYALSSGNTIYF
NA,NA,TRBV19,TRBJ1-6,TGTGCCAGTAGTATCGGTACCAGGGGCGGAGGTTCACCCCTCCACTTT,CASSIGTRGGGSPLHF
NA,many,TRBV2,TRBJ2-7,TGTGCCAGCAGTGGAACTAGGGGTCGCTACGAGCAGTACTTC,CASSGTRGRYEQYF
NA,NA,TRBV6-1,TRBJ1-1,TGTGCCAGCACCAACAACGGACGAATAACTGAAGCTTTCTTT,CASTNNGRITEAFF
TRBD2,many,TRBV29-1,TRBJ2-3,TGCAGCGTTGGAATTAGCGGGAGTACAGATACGCAGTATTTT,CSVGISGSTDTQYF
NA,NA,TRBV12-3/TRBV12-4,TRBJ2-3,TGTGCCAGCGAGGGGGGAGTGAGAACAGATACGCAGTATTTT,CASEGGVRTDTQYF
NA,few,TRBV30,TRBJ2-5,TGTGCCGGCGAACAGGGAAAGGGCCGCCAAGAGACCCAGTACTTC,CAGEQGKGRQETQYF
TRBD1,few,TRBV18,TRBJ2-7,TGTGCCAGCTCTGCGACAGGGAGCACCTACGAGCAGTACTTC,CASSATGSTYEQYF
TRBD2,NA,TRBV6-1,TRBJ2-3,TGTGCCAGCCGGACTAGCGGGGTGATCACAGATACGCAGTATTTT,CASRTSGVITDTQYF
TRBD2,few,TRBV20-1,TRBJ2-5,TGCAGTGAACTAGCGGTCCAAGAGACCCAGTACTTC,CSELAVQETQYF
NA,few,TRBV11-2,TRBJ2-6,TGTGCCAGCAGCTTAAACCCCGCTCGCTCTGGGGCCAACGTCCTGACTTTC,CASSLNPARSGANVLTF
NA,few,TRBV4-2,TRBJ2-1,TGTGCCAGCAGCCACCAGGGCGGGGCTGACCTGGGGCATTACAATGAGCAGTTCTTC,CASSHQGGADLGHYNEQFF
TRBD1,NA,TRBV10-3,TRBJ1-2,TGTGCCGTACAGGGGGCCCCCTTTAATGGCTACACCTTC,CAVQGAPFNGYTF
NA,many,TRBV7-8,TRBJ1-2,TGTGCCAGCAGCTTTGGCGGAAACTATGGCTACACCTTC,CASSFGGNYGYTF
NA,NA,TRBV2,TRBJ1-2,TGTGCCAGCAGTGAAGGCAGGGTCTATGGCTACACCTTC,CASSEGRVYGYTF
TRBD1,NA,TRBV6-1,TRBJ2-2,TGTGCCAGCATTCCCCTCCCCGGGACAGGGGGAGAGGGGTTTTTT,CASIPLPGTGGEGFF
TRBD1,few,TRBV5-1,TRBJ1-2,TGTGCCAGCAGCTTCTACAGGGGCATCTATGGCTACACCTTC,CASSFYRGIYGYTF
TRBD1,many,TRBV20-1,TRBJ1-2,TGCAGTGCTAGGAACGGGGGCCCGACCGGGACAGGGGCTCGGGGCTACACCTTC,CSARNGGPTGTGARGYTF
TRBD1,few,TRBV10-1,TRBJ2-2,TGCGCCAGCAGTGAGTCCAACATAGACAGGGGGCAGGACACCGGGGAGCTGTTTTTT,CASSESNIDRGQDTGELFF
NA,many,TRBV7-3,TRBJ2-2,TGTGCCAGCAGCAAAACGGGGCCCGGGGAGCTGTTTTTT,CASSKTGPGELFF
NA,few,TRBV30,TRBJ2-2,TGTGCCCGCTGGACTGTTAACACCGGGGAGCTGTTTTTT,CARWTVNTGELFF
TRBD2,many,TRBV5-1,TRBJ2-7,TGCGCCAGCAGCTGGACTAGCGGGAGAACCTACGAGCAGTACTTC,CASSWTSGRTYEQYF